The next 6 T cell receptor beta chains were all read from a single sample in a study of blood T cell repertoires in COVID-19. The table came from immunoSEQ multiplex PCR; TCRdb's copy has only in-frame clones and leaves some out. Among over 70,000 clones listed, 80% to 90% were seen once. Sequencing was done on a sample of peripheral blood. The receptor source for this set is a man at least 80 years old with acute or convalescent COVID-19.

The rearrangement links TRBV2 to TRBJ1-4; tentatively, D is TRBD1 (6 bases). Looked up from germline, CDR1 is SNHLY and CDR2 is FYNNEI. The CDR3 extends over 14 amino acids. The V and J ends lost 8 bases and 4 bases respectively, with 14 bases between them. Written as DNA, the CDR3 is TGTGCCAGCCGCCGAGGACAGAATAATGAAAAACTGTTTTTT. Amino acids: CASRRGQNNEKLFF.

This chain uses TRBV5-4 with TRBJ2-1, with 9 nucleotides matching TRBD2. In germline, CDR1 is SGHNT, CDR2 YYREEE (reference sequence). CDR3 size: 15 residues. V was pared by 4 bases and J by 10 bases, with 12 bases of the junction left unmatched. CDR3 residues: CASSAGTSKSSEQFF. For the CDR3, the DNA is TGTGCCAGCAGCGCCGGGACTAGCAAGTCCTCCGAGCAGTTCTTC.

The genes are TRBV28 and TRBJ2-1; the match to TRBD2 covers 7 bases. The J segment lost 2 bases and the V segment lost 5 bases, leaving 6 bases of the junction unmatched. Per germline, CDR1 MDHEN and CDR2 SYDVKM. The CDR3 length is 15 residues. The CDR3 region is CASSLSGRPYNEQFF. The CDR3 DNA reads TGTGCCAGCAGTCTTAGCGGGCGCCCCTACAATGAGCAGTTCTTC.

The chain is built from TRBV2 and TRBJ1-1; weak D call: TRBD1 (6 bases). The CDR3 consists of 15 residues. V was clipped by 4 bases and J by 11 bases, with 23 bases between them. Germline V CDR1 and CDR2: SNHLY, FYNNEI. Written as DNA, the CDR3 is TGTGCCAGCAGTGCCAGCGCTGCGGTGGCAGGGGAGGCTTTCTTT. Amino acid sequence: CASSASAAVAGEAFF. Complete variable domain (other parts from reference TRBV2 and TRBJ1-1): EPEVTQTPSHQVTQMGQEVILRCVPISNHLYFYWYRQILGQKVEFLVSFYNNEISEKSEIFDDQFSVERPDGSNFTLKIRSTKLEDSAMYFCASSASAAVAGEAFFGQGTRLTVV.

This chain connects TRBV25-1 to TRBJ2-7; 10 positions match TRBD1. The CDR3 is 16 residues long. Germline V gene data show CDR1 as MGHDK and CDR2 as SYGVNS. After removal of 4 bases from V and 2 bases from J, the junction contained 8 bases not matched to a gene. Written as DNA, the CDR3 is TGTGCCAGCAGTGGGAGGACAGGGGGATCCGCCTACGAGCAGTACTTC. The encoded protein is CASSGRTGGSAYEQYF.

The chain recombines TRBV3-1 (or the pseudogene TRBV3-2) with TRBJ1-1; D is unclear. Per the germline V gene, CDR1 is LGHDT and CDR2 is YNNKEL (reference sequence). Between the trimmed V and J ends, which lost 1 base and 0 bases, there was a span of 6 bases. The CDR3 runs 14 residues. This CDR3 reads CASSQAVLNTEAFF. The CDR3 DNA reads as TGTGCCAGCAGCCAAGCAGTTCTGAACACTGAAGCTTTCTTT.